Below, 20 T cell receptor beta chains from the same sample are listed, as sequenced in a study of Graves' ophthalmopathy and Graves' hyperthyroidism. Amplified TCR beta CDR3 regions were obtained using RNA transcripts as template. Second-round multiplex PCR followed a first-round RT-PCR using HTBI primers. Using its own MiXCR run on the multiplex PCR reads, TCRdb lists one record per CDR3 protein. The table records approximately 480,000 distinct CDR3 sequences, roughly an eighth of them present only once. The sample was blood. The receptors shown here come from a woman aged 25-40 years with Graves' ophthalmopathy.

This clonotype was seen a single time. V gene TRBV30 combines with J gene TRBJ1-6, with D possibly TRBD1 on 5 matching bases. CDR3 length: 13 amino acids. Trimming left V 1 base short and J 6 bases short, with 7 bases between. Germline CDR1 GTSNPN, CDR2 SVGIG (reference sequence). The CDR3 loop reads CAWSAQANSPLHF. The CDR3 nucleotides read TGTGCCTGGAGTGCACAGGCTAATTCACCCCTCCACTTT.

This clonotype occurred many times. The J gene is TRBJ2-7, the V gene TRBV20-1; D is perhaps TRBD1 (6 bases). Per germline, CDR1 DFQATT and CDR2 SNEGSKA (reference sequence). The germline V and J ends were trimmed by 2 bases and 2 bases, with 10 bases remaining between them. The CDR3 consists of 13 residues. CDR3 loop: CSARWDITYEQYF. Here the CDR3 DNA reads TGCAGTGCTAGATGGGACATAACCTACGAGCAGTACTTC.

The rearrangement links TRBV5-1 to TRBJ1-2; TRBD1 agrees at 8 bases. CDR1 is SGHRS and CDR2 is YFSETQ in the germline V gene. The CDR3 sequence is 14 residues long. The V gene end was trimmed by 5 bases and the J gene end by 3 bases; junction bases not matched to a gene: 6. CDR3 nucleotide sequence: TGCGCCAGCAGGCTGGGGGGACAGGACTATGGCTACACCTTC. Translated: CASRLGGQDYGYTF.

This clonotype was seen many times. V is TRBV29-1 and J is TRBJ1-2, with D possibly TRBD1 on 6 matching bases. V shed 4 bases and J shed 2 bases, with 11 bases lying between them. CDR3 size: 13 residues. Germline V CDR1 and CDR2: SQVTM, ANQGSEA. The CDR3 reads CSVVGQKNYGYTF. The CDR3 region has the DNA TGCAGCGTTGTAGGACAGAAAAACTATGGCTACACCTTC.

This clonotype came up many times. V and J are TRBV12-3 or TRBV12-4 and TRBJ1-5, with D unresolved. V lost 6 bases, J lost 7 bases, and 13 bases lay in between. This CDR3 is 13 amino acids long. The CDR3 is CASRGEGLQPQHF. The CDR3 DNA reads as TGTGCCAGCAGAGGTGAAGGGCTACAGCCCCAGCATTTT.

This clonotype was found many times. The chain joins TRBV25-1 to TRBJ2-7, with 7 nucleotides matching TRBD1. Per the germline V gene, CDR1 is MGHDK and CDR2 is SYGVNS. The CDR3 runs to 15 residues. J was trimmed by 5 bases and V by 6 bases; bases with no gene match: 13. The chain's CDR3 is CASSNLMTGLDEQYF. CDR3 coding DNA: TGTGCCAGCAGCAACTTAATGACAGGGTTAGACGAGCAGTACTTC.

The chain is built from TRBV19 and TRBJ1-1, with 7 bases aligning to TRBD1. The V gene's germline CDR1 is LNHDA and CDR2 SQIVND (reference sequence). The CDR3 is made up of 16 amino acids. V lost 6 bases and J lost 2; bases outside the gene matches: 12. Written as DNA, the CDR3 is TGTGCCAGTAGATCTGCGACAGGGTTGTTTAACACTGAAGCTTTCTTT. As protein: CASRSATGLFNTEAFF.

This clonotype was observed many times. The genes are TRBV7-2 and TRBJ2-2; 14 bases are a match to TRBD2. The CDR3 has 19 amino acids. V shed 0 bases, J shed 8 bases, and the junction held 11 bases outside the gene matches. Germline assignment: CDR1 SGHTA and CDR2 FQGNSA. CDR3 sequence (DNA): TGTGCCAGCAGCTTAGCCGGCGGACTAGCGGGGGGTTCTGGAGGGGAGCTGTTTTTT. Its translation: CASSLAGGLAGGSGGELFF.

This clonotype has a count of ten or more. The genes are TRBV28 and TRBJ1-5; 7 bases map to TRBD1. Trimming cost V 3 bases and J 2 bases; bases outside gene matches: 10. Germline values: CDR1 MDHEN, CDR2 SYDVKM. The CDR3 has 17 amino acids. In nucleotides, the CDR3 is TGTGCCAGCAGTTTTTTTCGACAGGGCACTGGCAATCAGCCCCAGCATTTT. Encoded protein: CASSFFRQGTGNQPQHF.

This chain joins TRBV20-1 and TRBJ2-7, with 8 bases aligning to TRBD2. The CDR3 contains 15 residues. Per germline, CDR1 DFQATT and CDR2 SNEGSKA (reference sequence). The J segment lost 5 bases and the V segment lost 3 bases, leaving 12 bases of the junction unmatched. Here the CDR3 reads CSASIGRAVTHEQYF. The CDR3 bases are TGCAGTGCTAGTATCGGGAGGGCCGTCACGCACGAGCAGTACTTC.

The table lists this clonotype with many counts. V and J are TRBV29-1 and TRBJ1-1; D is undetermined. The CDR3 is 14 amino acids. CDR1 and CDR2 (germline): SQVTM, ANQGSEA. With 2 bases removed from V and 6 bases from J, the gap between germline ends came to 16 bases. CDR3 nucleotides: TGCAGCGTTGAACCATCCATGGGTTACGCTGAAGCTTTCTTT. It yields the protein CSVEPSMGYAEAFF.

With regard to this clonotype: A much larger clone is a single base away; this may be a read error. The V gene is TRBV11-2, the J gene TRBJ2-7; 10 bases align to TRBD2. The CDR3 sequence is 15 residues long. Unmatched junction bases numbered 8, after V lost 4 bases and J lost 5 bases. Germline V gene data show CDR1 as SGHAT and CDR2 as FQNNGV. CDR3 sequence: CASSWSGGAADEQYF. In nucleotides, the CDR3 is TGTGCCAGCAGCTGGAGCGGGGGGGCAGCCGACGAGCAGTACTTC.

This clonotype was seen many times. The chain joins TRBV10-3 to TRBJ1-1; D is undetermined. CDR1 is ENHRY, CDR2 SYGVKD, per germline. V shed 10 bases and J shed 2 bases, with 14 bases lying between them. The CDR3 is 13 residues long. CDR3 sequence: CATRVQLNTEAFF. CDR3 DNA sequence: TGTGCCACCCGCGTACAGCTTAACACTGAAGCTTTCTTT.

This clonotype was seen many times. The chain has TRBV6-5 and TRBJ1-2; weak D call: TRBD1 (6 bases). V lost 7 bases, J lost 6 bases, and 15 bases lay in between. From germline, CDR1 is MNHEY and CDR2 SVGAGI. This CDR3 has 13 residues. This CDR3 is CASIPQGIHGYTF. As DNA, the CDR3 is TGTGCCAGCATTCCTCAGGGGATCCATGGCTACACCTTC.

Concerning this clonotype itself: A much more abundant neighbour one base away suggests this may be a read error. The CDR3 does not close with the conserved phenylalanine or tryptophan, likely indicating a read error. The chain is built from TRBV27 and TRBJ1-2; possibly TRBD1 for D (5 bases). The germline CDR1 and CDR2 sequences are MNHEY and SMNVEV (reference sequence). The V end was cut by 2 bases, the J end by 7 bases, with 11 bases between. The CDR3 extends over 13 amino acids. DNA of the CDR3: TGTGCCAGCAGTTTAGGCGGGGGGGGTGGCTACACCTTG. It yields the protein CASSLGGGGGYTL.

This clonotype was observed many times. This sequence joins TRBV29-1 and TRBJ2-3; 13 bases line up with TRBD2. There are 15 residues in the CDR3. Trimming cost V 4 bases and J 2 bases; bases outside gene matches: 3. Per germline, CDR1 SQVTM and CDR2 ANQGSEA. The CDR3 reads CSVGGTSGDTDTQYF. In nucleotides, the CDR3 is TGCAGCGTTGGAGGGACTAGCGGGGACACAGATACGCAGTATTTT.

The sample holds many counts of this clonotype. V is TRBV28 and J is TRBJ1-5; unclear D gene. Germline V CDR1 and CDR2: MDHEN, SYDVKM. The V gene lost 8 bases and the J gene lost 11 bases, with 19 bases spanning the gap. This CDR3 contains 13 residues. The CDR3 nucleotides are TGTGCCAGCTCGTGGCGTGGTAGGAGAGCCCAGCATTTT. Amino acid sequence: CASSWRGRRAQHF. The full variable domain, in which reference TRBV28 and TRBJ1-5 provide the parts outside the CDR3, is DVKVTQSSRYLVKRTGEKVFLECVQDMDHENMFWYRQDPGLGLRLIYFSYDVKMKEKGDIPEGYSVSREKKERFSLILESASTNQTSMYLCASSWRGRRAQHFGDGTRLSIL.

The rearrangement links TRBV30 to TRBJ2-2; D gene uncertain. Germline CDR1 reads GTSNPN; CDR2 reads SVGIG (reference sequence). The CDR3 is made up of 14 amino acids. Trimming left V 0 bases short and J 0 bases short, with 5 bases between. The CDR3 DNA follows: TGTGCCTGGAGTGTAGGGACGAACACCGGGGAGCTGTTTTTT. Translating it yields CAWSVGTNTGELFF.

This clonotype was counted many times. This chain joins TRBV28 and TRBJ1-5; tentatively, D is TRBD1 (6 bases). Trimming took 3 bases from V and 5 from J, leaving 20 bases between them. The germline V gene encodes CDR1 MDHEN and CDR2 SYDVKM. CDR3 length equals 17 residues. Here the CDR3 DNA reads TGTGCCAGCAGTTTCAGCGGGGGGGGCCGTTTGGATCAGCCCCAGCATTTT. This gives the protein CASSFSGGGRLDQPQHF.

Ten or more counts support this clonotype. V is TRBV10-3 and J is TRBJ1-1; D gene unclear. V lost 10 bases, J lost 1 base, and 13 bases lay in between. The CDR3 contains 13 residues. The germline V gene has CDR1 ENHRY and CDR2 SYGVKD. The CDR3 DNA follows: TGTGCCACCTTTCTGACCCGGAACACTGAAGCTTTCTTT. It yields the protein CATFLTRNTEAFF.